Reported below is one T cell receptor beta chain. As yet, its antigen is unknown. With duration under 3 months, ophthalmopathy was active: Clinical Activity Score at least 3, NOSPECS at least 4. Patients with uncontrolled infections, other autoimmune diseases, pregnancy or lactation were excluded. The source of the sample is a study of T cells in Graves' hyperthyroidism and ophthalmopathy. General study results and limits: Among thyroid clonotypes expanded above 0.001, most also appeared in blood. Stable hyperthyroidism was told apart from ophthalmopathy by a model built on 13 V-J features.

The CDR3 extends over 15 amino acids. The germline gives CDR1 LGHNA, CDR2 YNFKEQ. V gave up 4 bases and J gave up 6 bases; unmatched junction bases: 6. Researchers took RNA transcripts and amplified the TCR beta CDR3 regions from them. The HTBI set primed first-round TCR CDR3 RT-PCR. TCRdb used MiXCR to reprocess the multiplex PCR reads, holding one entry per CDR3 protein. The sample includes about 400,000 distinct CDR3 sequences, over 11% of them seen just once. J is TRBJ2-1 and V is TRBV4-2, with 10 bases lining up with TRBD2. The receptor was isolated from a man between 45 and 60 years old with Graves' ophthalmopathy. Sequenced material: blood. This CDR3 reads CASSPRTSGLNEQFF. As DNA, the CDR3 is TGTGCCAGCAGCCCAAGGACTAGCGGACTCAATGAGCAGTTCTTC.